This T cell receptor (beta chain) came from a study of cytomegalovirus exposure and HLA in healthy donors (dated by TCRdb to between 2016 and 2019). About the study as a whole: An earlier analysis of about 560 of the donors reported about 260 Gb of sequence data and 117 million unique TCR beta sequences obtained from about 180 million T cells. About 280 gigabases of sequencing data and approximately 85 million unique TCR sequences were included in an early release covering about 620 HLA-typed donors. Of the 350 to 450 genotyped donors, 65% to 90% fell in the genetic ancestry cluster associated with self-reported Caucasian donors. The aim of the study was to test whether cataloging public T cell receptors could identify signatures of past pathogen exposure. The T cell repertoires of around 670 subjects were profiled by immunosequencing and related to cytomegalovirus serostatus. Besides the first cohort of hundreds of subjects, a separate validation cohort made up of 95 to 150 different subjects was used. To predict cytomegalovirus infection status, the study combined high-throughput TCR immunosequencing, statistical association of individual TCRs with disease status, and machine learning. In a later analysis, previously published TCR beta repertoires from several hundred donors were re-analyzed and high-resolution HLA genotyping was added so that TCR occurrence patterns could be studied. Rather than using new phenotypic data, the later analysis identified candidate immune exposures from TCR beta sequences and from how often those sequences occurred across donors. In an earlier analysis of 587 of the donors, high-throughput TCR beta sequencing was used to judge whether each TCR beta V gene segment behaved as functional or pseudogenic. Donor age, sex, ethnicity and CMV serostatus were compiled alongside the repertoire data. Genome-wide SNP genotypes for about three fifths of the roughly 700 donors were used in a later genetic analysis, which treated that subset as a discovery cohort. All discovery cohort repertoires had been generated on a single sequencing platform. HLA typing included class I and class II loci at four-digit resolution. The number of donors typed differed by locus, with 629-630 for A, B, C, DRB1 and DQB1, around 520 for DQA1, 606 for DPA1, and some 440 for DPB1. Because of strong linkage in the cohort, roughly five DR-DQ haplotypes were treated as single units for association and clustering. Among 398 genotyped donors of the cohort, an average of around 240,000 unique TCR beta nucleotide sequences was sequenced per donor, of which roughly 17% were non-productive.

Germline trimming amounts to 5 bases on V and 10 bases on J, with 9 as the count of junction bases outside the gene matches. The CDR3 measures 14 amino acids from cysteine to phenylalanine. The CDR3 DNA has 42 bases and is translated from base 1. The germline V gene sets CDR1 to SGHTA and CDR2 to FQGTGA. The paper's findings and limits, for the study overall: Because HLA typing was missing for some donors at each locus, association tests included only the typed subset. It was suggested by the authors that the approach could potentially be generalized to other disease states and immunological phenotypes. In a later analysis, the rate of TCR association differed among HLA loci, with DRB1 alleles having the most associated TCRs and HLA-C alleles having the fewest. Several of the top co-occurrence clusters appeared to be linked to parvovirus B19, influenza, CMV and Epstein-Barr virus, according to a later analysis. The sequencing pipeline was judged likely to have produced a cluster of highly shared sequence variants as a technical artifact. This cohort had only TCR beta chains sequenced, and the lack of alpha or paired-chain data limited which features could be detected. The only immune exposure information available for the cohort was CMV serostatus. A later genetic analysis associated a missense DCLRE1C variant with V-gene and J-gene trimming of TCR beta chains, and an independent cohort replicated the association. Specific HLA alleles were associated with 15,000 to 20,000 TCR beta sequences at a false discovery rate of 0.05 in a later analysis. Three of the identified cytomegalovirus-associated TCR beta chains were confirmed in vitro to be specific for cytomegalovirus antigens. In an earlier analysis of some 500 of the donors, most TCR beta V segments appeared in productive rearrangements about 87% or about 30% of the time, broadly matching IMGT annotations. Presence/absence analyses assumed roughly uniform sequencing depth across donors, an assumption that may not hold. The classifier was reported to diagnose cytomegalovirus status with high specificity and sensitivity in both the original and validation cohorts. Most CMV-associated TCR beta chains appeared to be HLA-restricted in a later analysis, and the HLA associations seemed to be driven largely by CMV exposure. Most TCR sequences were seen in very few donors, while some public TCRs were found in many individuals. When HLA alleles, especially DR and DQ, strongly co-occurred, attributing TCR associations to individual alleles was difficult. A further reported finding was that TCR beta sequences accurately predicted the HLA-A and HLA-B alleles for most subjects in the first cohort. The study listed over 150 TCR beta chains as associated with cytomegalovirus. Linkage disequilibrium might explain the correlated functional status among segregating V segments, but an unknown experimental factor could not be excluded. Because the 87-base-pair reads could not distinguish some IMGT-functional V segments, including TRBV6-2 and TRBV6-3, those segments were excluded. In a later analysis, HLA-associated TCR beta chains showed more clonal expansion and lower generation probabilities than non-associated chains that were equally common. A later genetic analysis reported fewer N-insertions in productive TCRs among donors in an Asian-associated ancestry cluster than the roughly 650-donor mean. Approximately 16 rarely observed V segments, including chromosome 9 orphons, were excluded from the earlier analysis of a few hundred of the donors because counts were too low.

Details on this clone: It has no known antigen specificity. Qualities for individual bases were not recorded, and no much larger clone is one base off.

Library preparation employed the immunoSEQ multiplex PCR assay. A mixture of 60 forward primers for TCR Vbeta segments and 13 reverse primers for TCR Jbeta segments was used in the multiplex PCR. The CDR3 region of rearranged TCR beta genes was amplified from genomic DNA by a multiplex PCR assay. On the Illumina HiSeq System, the amplified TCR beta libraries were sequenced as 87-base-pair reads. The study's own analysis went as follows. A later analysis tallied tens of millions of unique TCR beta chains across the 700 or so repertoires, and about 12 million of those chains were shared by two or more donors. A nearest-neighbor algorithm error-corrected the raw reads and collapsed the reads into unique sequences, merging closely related sequences to remove PCR and sequencing errors. To assign V, D and J gene segments, CDR3 sequences were aligned to IMGT reference sequences. For a sequence to be retained, a match of at least six nucleotides was required to both a V gene segment and a J gene segment. A rearrangement was called productive if the CDR3 had no stop codons and remained in frame with V and J, and every other rearrangement was called non-productive. Following IMGT convention, CDR3 was defined as the stretch from the second conserved V-encoded cysteine to the conserved J-encoded phenylalanine. The earlier analysis of about 590 of the donors excluded sequences that lacked an unambiguous match to a single V gene segment. In an earlier analysis of approximately 590 of the donors, a V segment was called functional when productive rearrangements were above 56.7%, and segregating when the standard deviation between donors exceeded 5%. A statistical classification framework was built to diagnose cytomegalovirus status from the catalog of TCR beta chain sequences. In a later analysis, TCR nucleotide sequences were compared against IMGT/GENE-DB human TR gene sequences so that V and J genes could be assigned. Using the TCRdist pipeline, a later analysis assigned CDR3 sequences along with most-parsimonious VDJ recombination scenarios. In a later analysis, every TCR beta chain was defined by the combination of its CDR3 amino acid sequence and its V-gene family, and reads without a unique V-gene family were dropped. A later analysis removed 500 to 600 highly shared, low-generation-probability nucleotide sequences to deal with suspected cross-contamination and a sequencing artifact. In a later analysis, a clonal expansion index was calculated for each public chain from normalized within-repertoire ranks of inferred template counts. In a later analysis, generation probabilities were computed using a VDJ recombination model fitted to out-of-frame rearrangements, and the results were checked against IGoR. A later analysis scored TCR-TCR, TCR-HLA and TCR-CMV co-occurrence with hypergeometric tests, applying a repertoire-size bias correction to TCR pairs. To estimate false discovery rates, a later analysis permuted the HLA or CMV assignments 20 times. In a later analysis, co-occurring TCRs were grouped using DBSCAN, with TCRdist sequence similarity added in when clustering inside HLA-allele-positive subsets. Repertoires with fewer than 30,000 or more than 120,000 public chains, plus five repertoires with anomalous nucleotide sharing, were excluded from co-occurrence clustering. The source is immuneACCESS, and TCRdb retained only in-frame sequences with V and J called. Part of the clones is not carried over; for the studies checked, unresolved V genes explain less than half of this, and the remainder is unexplained. That table furnishes V, J and clone size, whereas the DNA furnished D and trimming. The sample table holds approximately 110,000 clones, of which roughly four fifths were seen once. Roughly 20% of the sample goes to the ten largest clones.

In total, just over 650 healthy bone marrow donors made up the cohort. At the time of sampling, every cohort member was nominally healthy, though immune exposures that went unrecorded were likely present. The donor tested CMV seropositive and was one of the 289 seropositive cohort members. Every donor gave a peripheral blood sample, and the peripheral blood mononuclear cells from that sample were used for TCR beta sequencing. The Qiagen DNeasy Blood Extraction Kit was used to extract genomic DNA from the blood cell samples. The sequence links TRBV7-3 to TRBJ2-1; TRBD2 matches 9 bases in the middle. Sequences were obtained from PBMCs. This TCR was recovered from a man between 25 and 39 years old in good health and CMV-seropositive. The nucleotide sequence reads TGTGCCAGCAGCACTGCGGGGGGGGCAGTGGAGCAGTTCTTC. This codes for CASSTAGGAVEQFF.